Described below is a single T cell receptor beta chain sequence and its context. The sample is drawn from a study of CD8 T cells in Susac syndrome. Study as a whole: Each patient with Susac syndrome, at the time of blood draw, was therapy-naive, on corticosteroids, or on intravenous immunoglobulin alone.

It was with random hexamers that roughly 0.5 to 1 ug RNA was reverse transcribed. TCR beta CDR3 was amplified by immunoSEQ covering 54 Vbeta and 13 Jbeta. TCRdb re-called the immunoSEQ multiplex PCR reads through MiXCR, storing one row per CDR3 protein. The sample lists 120,000 or so distinct CDR3 sequences; nearly 96% were seen once. V was pared by 4 bases and J by 3 bases, with 7 bases of the junction left unmatched. This CDR3 region has 14 residues. From germline, CDR1 is SQVTM and CDR2 ANQGSEA. CD8+ and CD4+ blood T cells underwent TCR beta sequencing. Sequences were obtained from CD4+ T cells from PBMCs. The chain couples TRBV29-1 to TRBJ2-7; 9 nucleotides match TRBD1. This receptor was identified in a human donor with Susac syndrome. CDR3 DNA: TGCAGCGTTGCTCCGGGACAGGGAAACTACGAGCAGTACTTC. It specifies CSVAPGQGNYEQYF.